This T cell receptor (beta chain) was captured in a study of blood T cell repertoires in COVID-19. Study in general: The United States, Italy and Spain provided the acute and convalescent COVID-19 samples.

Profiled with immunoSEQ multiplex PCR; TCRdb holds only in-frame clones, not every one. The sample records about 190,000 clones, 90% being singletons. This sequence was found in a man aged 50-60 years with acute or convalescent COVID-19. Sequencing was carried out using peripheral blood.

As DNA, the CDR3 is TGCGCCAGCAGCCAAGGCTCCCTCGGGTCCGAGCAGTACTTC. It translates to CASSQGSLGSEQYF. V usage is TRBV4-1 and J usage is TRBJ2-7; D uncertain. V was clipped by 1 base and J by 6 bases, with 13 bases between them. The CDR3 consists of 14 residues. The V gene's germline CDR1 is MGHRA and CDR2 YSYEKL.